The clone carrying this TCR beta chain came up many times. This entry is derived from a study of CD8+CD57+ T cells in acquired aplastic anemia. Study summary: Each DNA sample taken from sorted CD4+ and CD8+ cells came to roughly 3.5 ug on average.

CDR3 and TCR beta VDJ profiling relied on genomic DNA as the template. One entry per CDR3 protein, called by TCRdb with MiXCR from the reads. The top ten hold approximately 1% of the sample, which has fewer than 200,000 distinct CDR3 sequences, approximately 44% seen once. CDR1 and CDR2 from the germline V gene are SGHRS and YFSETQ. V dropped 0 bases and J dropped 1; count of bases not matched to a gene: 8. CDR3 size: 17 residues. The TCR was taken from a human donor in good health. The J gene is TRBJ2-7, the V gene TRBV5-1; 9 bases are shared with TRBD1. What was sequenced was sorted CD4+, CD8+, or CD8+CD57+ T cells (not recorded which) from PBMCs. The CDR3 nucleotides are TGCGCCAGCAGCTTGGAATTCCGGGACAGGGTTTCCTACGAGCAGTACTTC. Its translation is CASSLEFRDRVSYEQYF.